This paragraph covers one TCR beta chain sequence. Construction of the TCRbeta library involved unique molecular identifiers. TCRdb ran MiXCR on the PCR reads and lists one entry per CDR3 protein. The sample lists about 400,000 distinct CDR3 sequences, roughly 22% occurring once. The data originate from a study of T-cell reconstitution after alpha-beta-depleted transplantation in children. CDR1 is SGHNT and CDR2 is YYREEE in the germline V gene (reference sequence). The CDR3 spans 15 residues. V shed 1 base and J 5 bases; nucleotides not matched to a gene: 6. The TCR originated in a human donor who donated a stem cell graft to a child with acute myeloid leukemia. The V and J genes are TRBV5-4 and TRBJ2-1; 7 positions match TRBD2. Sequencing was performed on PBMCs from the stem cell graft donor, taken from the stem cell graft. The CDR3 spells CASSLLSSGNNEQFF. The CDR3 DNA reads TGTGCCAGCAGCTTGCTGTCTAGCGGCAACAATGAGCAGTTCTTC.